The 27 T cell receptor beta chains reported below all come from one sample, sequenced in a study of regulatory T cells in long-lasting Graves disease. Time point meaning: newly diagnosed GD, antithyroid drugs for less than 3 months. Following extraction of RNA from PBMCs, that RNA was used to make the TCR library. Relying on iRepertoire HTBI primers and Arm-PCR of CDR3 regions, the team built TCR beta libraries. TCRdb passed the multiplex PCR reads through MiXCR, listing each CDR3 protein once. The sample lists about 320,000 distinct CDR3 sequences, about 18% occurring once. Sequenced material: peripheral blood mononuclear cells (PBMCs), taken at new diagnosis, from a patient treated with antithyroid drugs. Receptors originate from a female donor with Graves disease.

This clonotype was seen repeatedly, ten times or more. The chain is built from TRBV11-3 and TRBJ1-1, with TRBD1 matching over 8 bases. CDR1 and CDR2 from the germline V gene are SGHNT and YENEEA. V dropped 3 bases and J dropped 11; count of bases not matched to a gene: 8. The CDR3 runs to 13 residues. CDR3 residues: CASSLGPGQVAFF. The CDR3 DNA is TGTGCCAGCAGCTTGGGTCCGGGACAGGTGGCTTTCTTT.

J is TRBJ2-7 and V is TRBV19; 10 nucleotides line up with TRBD1. With 6 bases clipped from V and 5 bases from J, the junction kept 10 bases outside the gene matches. Germline loops: CDR1 LNHDA, CDR2 SQIVND (reference sequence). CDR3 length equals 15 residues. In nucleotides, the CDR3 is TGTGCCAGTAGGACTCTGGGGACAGGGGTGGACGAGCAGTACTTC. Amino acids: CASRTLGTGVDEQYF.

At least ten counts were recorded for this clonotype. The chain has TRBV19 and TRBJ2-5, with 8 bases lining up with TRBD1. The germline V gene encodes CDR1 LNHDA and CDR2 SQIVND (reference sequence). The V gene end was trimmed by 5 bases and the J gene end by 3 bases; junction bases not matched to a gene: 5. The CDR3 is 14 amino acids. The CDR3 nucleotides are TGTGCCAGTAGTGTCGGACAGGGTGAAGAGACCCAGTACTTC. Translation gives CASSVGQGEETQYF.

In its sample, this clonotype was seen many times. The CDR3 spells CASSPGLARTGELFF. For the CDR3, the DNA is TGTGCCAGCTCACCAGGACTAGCCCGCACCGGGGAGCTGTTTTTT. The rearrangement links TRBV18 to TRBJ2-2; 8 nucleotides align to TRBD2. J was trimmed by 4 bases and V by 2 bases; bases with no gene match: 3. Germline assignment: CDR1 KGHSH and CDR2 LQKENI. The CDR3 is made up of 15 amino acids.

Notes on this clonotype: A read error is the likely source, as a far larger clone sits one nucleotide away. V gene TRBV27 combines with J gene TRBJ2-1; 14 nucleotides line up with TRBD2. The germline gives CDR1 MNHEY, CDR2 SMNVEV (reference sequence). Trimming removed 6 bases from V and 10 bases from J; junction bases left unmatched: 14. The CDR3 has 17 amino acids. CDR3 sequence (DNA): TGTGCCAGCAGCCTCCGACTAGCGGGAGGGAGACGTTACGAGCAGTTCTTC. It translates to CASSLRLAGGRRYEQFF.

CDR3 residues: CASSQYTSGGQYNEQFF. In DNA form, the CDR3 reads TGTGCCAGCAGCCAATATACTAGCGGGGGGCAATACAATGAGCAGTTCTTC. The chain is built from TRBV4-2 and TRBJ2-1, with TRBD2 matching over 12 bases. J gave up 4 bases and V 2 bases, and 6 bases lay outside the gene matches. CDR1 LGHNA and CDR2 YNFKEQ come from the germline V gene. The length of the CDR3 is 17 residues.

At least ten counts were recorded for this clonotype. One base away lies a much larger clone, so this may be a sequencing read error. V usage is TRBV11-2 and J usage is TRBJ2-3, with 7 positions matching TRBD2. J lost 0 bases, V lost 5 bases, and 8 bases had no gene match. This CDR3 region has 16 residues. CDR1 and CDR2 (germline): SGHAT, FQNNGV. The CDR3 loop is CASSMESGGSTDTQYF. CDR3 in DNA: TGTGCCAGCAGCATGGAGTCCGGGGGGAGCACAGATACGCAGTATTTT.

This clonotype was detected a few times. This chain joins TRBV2 and TRBJ2-3, with 7 bases matching TRBD1. V lost 5 bases, J lost 3 bases, and 8 bases stayed unmatched. From germline, CDR1 is SNHLY and CDR2 FYNNEI. This CDR3 region has 15 residues. The CDR3 DNA reads TGTGCCAGCAGTTTATCCACACAGGGGACAGATACGCAGTATTTT. This encodes CASSLSTQGTDTQYF.

This clonotype was detected ten times or more. The V call is TRBV6-1, the J call TRBJ1-6; 8 bases map to TRBD1. V lost 5 bases to trimming and J lost 10 bases; unmatched junction nucleotides: 16. The CDR3 extends over 17 amino acids. The germline V gene has CDR1 MNHNS and CDR2 SASEGT. The CDR3 DNA reads TGTGCCAGCAGTAAAAAGCCCGGACAGGGAAGTTACTCACCCCTCCACTTT. Amino acids: CASSKKPGQGSYSPLHF.

This clonotype came up many times. The rearrangement uses TRBV6-1 and TRBJ1-4; possibly TRBD1 for D (6 bases). The CDR3 is 16 amino acids. The germline V gene has CDR1 MNHNS and CDR2 SASEGT. V was trimmed by 4 bases and J by 8 bases, leaving 20 bases between them. CDR3 in amino acids: CASSVGTTLAGEKLFF. CDR3 DNA sequence: TGTGCCAGCAGTGTTGGGACAACTCTAGCGGGCGAAAAACTGTTTTTT.

This clonotype showed up many times. The chain couples TRBV3-1 to TRBJ2-3; D is unclear. CDR3 size: 12 residues. Trimming cost V 2 bases and J 6 bases, with 6 bases left between them. Germline V gene sequence: CDR1 LGHDT, CDR2 YNNKEL (reference sequence). The CDR3 is CASSQTSDTQYF. The CDR3, as DNA: TGTGCCAGCAGCCAAACGAGTGATACGCAGTATTTT.

Many counts were recorded for this clonotype. The genes are TRBV7-8 and TRBJ2-5; D is unclear. V was clipped by 1 base and J by 4 bases, with 13 bases between them. Germline CDR1 and CDR2: SGHVS and FQNEAQ. The CDR3 extends over 15 amino acids. The CDR3 sequence is CASSLDLGSGETQYF. The CDR3 coding sequence is TGTGCCAGCAGCTTAGATCTGGGGTCCGGAGAGACCCAGTACTTC.

Concerning this clonotype itself: One junction end does not reproduce the germline sequence, and a read error may be involved. The CDR3 DNA sequence: TGTGCCAGCAATTTATTGTGGGGACCCTACGAGCAGTACTTC. Amino acids: CASNLLWGPYEQYF. The rearrangement joins TRBV12-3 or TRBV12-4 to TRBJ2-7; perhaps D is TRBD1 or TRBD2 (5 bases each). This CDR3 has 14 residues.

This clonotype was counted only a few times. A much larger clone sits a single nucleotide away, making a read error possible. This sequence joins TRBV11-2 and TRBJ1-2; no clear D. Germline loops: CDR1 SGHAT, CDR2 FQNNGV. This CDR3 region has 13 residues. V lost 0 bases to trimming and J lost 7 bases, with 9 bases between them. The CDR3 here is CASSLDKEFGYTF. The CDR3 DNA follows: TGTGCCAGCAGCTTAGATAAGGAATTTGGCTACACCTTC.

Ten or more counts support this clonotype. This CDR3 reads CASSYKGLADEQFF. The DNA for the CDR3 is TGTGCCAGCAGTTACAAGGGACTAGCGGATGAGCAGTTCTTC. The V call is TRBV6-2 or TRBV6-3, the J call TRBJ2-1; TRBD2 agrees at 11 bases. Germline V gene sequence: CDR1 MNHEY, CDR2 SVGEGT. The CDR3 has 14 residues. With V trimmed by 2 bases and J by 8 bases, 2 bases remained unmatched.

This clonotype showed up many times. V usage is TRBV9 and J usage is TRBJ1-2; no clear D. Germline V gene lookup returns CDR1 SGDLS and CDR2 YYNGEE. Trimming removed 0 bases from V and 3 bases from J, with 12 bases in between. The CDR3 has 15 residues. The CDR3 sequence is CASSVEEGKDYGYTF. CDR3 coding DNA: TGTGCCAGCAGCGTAGAGGAGGGAAAGGACTATGGCTACACCTTC.

This clonotype has at least ten counts. The chain couples TRBV5-8 to TRBJ2-7; 15 nucleotides agree with TRBD2. The CDR3 has 16 residues. Losses at the gene ends were 3 bases for V and 6 bases for J; bases not matched to a gene: 7. From germline, CDR1 is SGHTS and CDR2 YDEGEE. This chain's CDR3 is CASSSGGLAGGTEQYF. DNA of the CDR3: TGTGCCAGCAGCTCGGGGGGACTAGCGGGAGGAACCGAGCAGTACTTC.

As regards this clonotype: This is likely an artifact of a read error, given a far larger clone one base away. The chain has TRBV20-1 and TRBJ2-5; 14 nucleotides line up with TRBD2. V lost 5 bases, J lost 11 bases, and 16 bases stayed unmatched. CDR1 is DFQATT and CDR2 is SNEGSKA in the germline V gene (reference sequence). The CDR3 has 16 amino acids. In DNA form, the CDR3 reads TGCAGTGCTCCCCCGGGACTAGCGGGAGTGAACAATGAGCAGTACTTC. It encodes CSAPPGLAGVNNEQYF.

The J gene is TRBJ2-2, the V gene TRBV19; the D gene is possibly TRBD1 (6 bases). Per the germline V gene, CDR1 is LNHDA and CDR2 is SQIVND (reference sequence). V was shortened by 4 bases and J by 4 bases, with 16 bases between the two germline ends. CDR3 size: 16 residues. The DNA of the CDR3 is TGTGCCAGTAGTAACCTGAGACAGGCCTCCACCGGGGAGCTGTTTTTT. Its translation is CASSNLRQASTGELFF.

This clonotype was counted many times. CDR3 nucleotides: TGTGCCAGCACGGAAGGGGGCAGGGGGGAGCAGTTCTTC. Protein sequence: CASTEGGRGEQFF. The V gene is TRBV28, the J gene TRBJ2-1; TRBD1 matches at 7 bases. The CDR3 is 13 residues long. Germline V gene sequence: CDR1 MDHEN, CDR2 SYDVKM. Unmatched junction bases numbered 10, after V lost 7 bases and J lost 10 bases.

This clonotype has a count of ten or more. The rearrangement joins TRBV2 to TRBJ2-7; D may be TRBD1 (5 bases). Deletions cut 5 bases from V and 1 base from J, with 12 bases between. The CDR3 runs to 14 residues. Germline loops: CDR1 SNHLY, CDR2 FYNNEI. The CDR3 DNA is TGTGCCAGCAGTTACGACAGCTCATCCTACGAGCAGTACTTC. Protein sequence: CASSYDSSSYEQYF. Full variable domain (remainder filled in from reference TRBV2 and TRBJ2-7): EPEVTQTPSHQVTQMGQEVILRCVPISNHLYFYWYRQILGQKVEFLVSFYNNEISEKSEIFDDQFSVERPDGSNFTLKIRSTKLEDSAMYFCASSYDSSSYEQYFGPGTRLTVT.

At least ten counts were recorded for this clonotype. V is TRBV13 and J is TRBJ2-5; possibly TRBD2 for D (6 bases). Germline loops: CDR1 PRHDT, CDR2 FYEKMQ (reference sequence). The CDR3 covers 16 residues. V was cut by 4 bases and J by 2 bases, with 17 bases left in between. CDR3 DNA: TGTGCCAGCAGCTCCGGAGGGTGGGAGCTACAAGAGACCCAGTACTTC. This gives the protein CASSSGGWELQETQYF.

This clonotype has at least ten counts. CDR3 in DNA: TGTGCCAGCAGACCCTCGGGCGCAGCGGGGAATTCACCCCTCCACTTT. Amino acids: CASRPSGAAGNSPLHF. This chain connects TRBV28 to TRBJ1-6, with D unresolved. Per germline, CDR1 MDHEN and CDR2 SYDVKM. The CDR3 totals 16 residues. Trimming left V 6 bases short and J 7 bases short, with 19 bases between.

This clonotype was detected ten times or more. The V gene is TRBV3-1, the J gene TRBJ2-1; D is ambiguous. Germline assignment: CDR1 LGHDT and CDR2 YNNKEL (reference sequence). V lost 3 bases to trimming and J lost 5 bases, with 8 bases between them. The CDR3 length is 13 residues. The CDR3 here is CASSQASNNEQFF. CDR3 coding DNA: TGTGCCAGCAGCCAGGCCTCGAACAATGAGCAGTTCTTC.

This clonotype was seen many times. This chain links TRBV29-1 with TRBJ1-1, with 8 positions matching TRBD1. CDR3 length: 12 amino acids. Germline CDR1 is SQVTM and CDR2 is ANQGSEA. J was trimmed by 5 bases and V by 7 bases; bases with no gene match: 6. The CDR3, as DNA: TGCAGCGCTGACAGGGGAGGGACTGAAGCTTTCTTT. This encodes CSADRGGTEAFF.

Concerning this clonotype itself: Just one base apart from a much larger clone, this may be a read error. The CDR3 ends on some other residue instead of the conserved phenylalanine or tryptophan, so this is likely a read error. This chain joins TRBV6-1 and TRBJ1-5; D remains ambiguous. The germline V gene encodes CDR1 MNHNS and CDR2 SASEGT. The V gene lost 1 base and the J gene lost 1 base, with 8 bases spanning the gap. CDR3 length equals 15 residues. The CDR3 sequence: CASSEVGRSNQPQHL. The CDR3 DNA reads as TGTGCCAGCAGTGAAGTGGGTAGAAGCAATCAGCCCCAGCATCTT.

This clonotype was observed a handful of times. This chain joins TRBV19 and TRBJ1-2; 12 nucleotides align to TRBD1. CDR3 size: 14 residues. Germline CDR1 LNHDA, CDR2 SQIVND (reference sequence). Trimming cost V 10 bases and J 8 bases; bases outside gene matches: 11. CDR3 amino acids: CATLPGQGAQGYTF. The CDR3 DNA follows: TGTGCCACTCTCCCGGGACAGGGGGCGCAGGGCTACACCTTC.